Listed below are T cell receptor beta chains from one sample, sequenced in a study of blood T cell repertoires in COVID-19. TCRdb keeps only in-frame clones here, not all; method: immunoSEQ multiplex PCR. The table lists hundreds of thousands of clones, around 91% of them singletons. The sequenced sample was peripheral blood. These receptors were taken from a woman aged 18-29 years who had recovered from COVID-19. Both conserved end residues are part of each CDR3. The order of the fields is V gene, D gene, J gene, clone size, CDR3 protein, CDR3 DNA. A D gene is named only where the DNA matches it firmly. The size of a clone is reported for some rows only, either as once, few or many, or as a class for expanded clones.

>TRBV24-1|TRBD2|TRBJ2-1|NA
CATSDAREIDEQFF
TGTGCCACCAGTGATGCGCGGGAGATCGATGAGCAGTTCTTC
>TRBV9|NA|TRBJ1-1|NA
CASSVTGGTEAFF
TGTGCCAGCAGCGTCACCGGGGGCACTGAAGCTTTCTTT
>TRBV27|NA|TRBJ2-2|once
CASRPTGPGELFF
TGTGCCAGCAGGCCTACAGGCCCCGGGGAGCTGTTTTTT
>TRBV4-3|NA|TRBJ1-1|NA
CASSQALGEAFF
TGCGCCAGCAGCCAAGCACTGGGCGAAGCTTTCTTT
>TRBV19|NA|TRBJ2-2|NA
CASSISGANTGELFF
TGTGCCAGTAGTATATCGGGGGCGAACACCGGGGAGCTGTTTTTT
>TRBV30|NA|TRBJ1-5|NA
CAWSVGGYQPQHF
TGTGCCTGGAGTGTAGGGGGATATCAGCCCCAGCATTTT
>TRBV29-1|NA|TRBJ1-1|NA
CSVRGGTEAFF
TGCAGCGTGAGGGGGGGCACTGAAGCTTTCTTT
>TRBV25-1|NA|TRBJ2-3|NA
CASSEYSSGKNTDTQYF
TGTGCCAGCAGTGAATATTCCAGCGGAAAAAACACAGATACGCAGTATTTT
>TRBV30|NA|TRBJ1-1|NA
CAWIIYAGTEAFF
TGTGCCTGGATTATCTATGCGGGCACTGAAGCTTTCTTT
>TRBV7-9|TRBD1|TRBJ1-1|NA
CASSTRTGLNTEAFF
TGTGCCAGCAGCACCCGGACAGGGTTGAACACTGAAGCTTTCTTT
>TRBV13|NA|TRBJ1-5|NA
CASSLGLRNQPQHF
TGTGCCAGCAGCTTAGGACTCCGCAATCAGCCCCAGCATTTT
>TRBV7-9|NA|TRBJ1-1|NA
CASSFSSGPGGTEAFF
TGTGCCAGCAGCTTTTCCTCGGGCCCCGGGGGAACTGAAGCTTTCTTT
>TRBV30|NA|TRBJ1-5|once
CAWSPGTSSNQPQHF
TGTGCCTGGAGTCCCGGAACTAGTAGCAATCAGCCCCAGCATTTT
>TRBV30|NA|TRBJ1-6|NA
CAWSDLLGSTLSSPLHF
TGTGCCTGGAGTGACCTTCTAGGATCAACATTATCTTCACCCCTCCACTTT
>TRBV5-1|NA|TRBJ2-2|NA
CASSLYSSAYTGELFF
TGCGCCAGCAGCTTATATAGCTCCGCTTACACCGGGGAGCTGTTTTTT
>TRBV9|TRBD1|TRBJ1-1|NA
CASSVGTGGTEAFF
TGTGCCAGCAGCGTAGGGACAGGGGGCACTGAAGCTTTCTTT
>TRBV5-1|TRBD1|TRBJ1-2|NA
CASSPQGGHYGYTF
TGCGCCAGCAGCCCCCAAGGGGGCCATTATGGCTACACCTTC
>TRBV2|TRBD2|TRBJ2-1|few
CASSASGRANNEQFF
TGTGCCAGCAGTGCTAGCGGGAGGGCCAACAATGAGCAGTTCTTC
>TRBV5-8|NA|TRBJ2-4|NA
CASSLDTGVLNIQYF
TGTGCCAGCAGCCTGGACACGGGGGTATTGAACATTCAGTACTTC
>TRBV6-1|NA|TRBJ1-6|NA
CASSGTGTPNSYNSPLHF
TGTGCCAGCAGTGGCACCGGGACACCAAACTCCTATAATTCACCCCTCCACTTT
>TRBV9|NA|TRBJ1-2|NA
CASSVSIRDPNYGYTF
TGTGCCAGCAGCGTCTCTATCAGGGATCCGAACTATGGCTACACCTTC
>TRBV19|TRBD1|TRBJ1-4|NA
CASSKATGFEKLFF
TGTGCCAGTAGTAAGGCGACAGGGTTCGAAAAACTGTTTTTT
>TRBV19|NA|TRBJ2-4|NA
CASSIRWEVKNIQYF
TGTGCCAGTAGTATACGCTGGGAGGTCAAAAACATTCAGTACTTC
>TRBV6-5|NA|TRBJ2-2|NA
CASKITGSRTGELFF
TGTGCCAGCAAAATAACAGGGTCACGCACCGGGGAGCTGTTTTTT
>TRBV5-6|NA|TRBJ2-2|NA
CASSLGQLNTGELFF
TGTGCCAGCAGCTTGGGACAGCTAAACACCGGGGAGCTGTTTTTT
>TRBV7-2|TRBD1|TRBJ2-1|NA
CASSSRDRGRNEQFF
TGTGCCAGCAGCTCCCGGGACAGGGGACGGAATGAGCAGTTCTTC
>TRBV29-1|NA|TRBJ1-4|once
CSVVWGPVAVRDEKLFF
TGCAGCGTTGTGTGGGGGCCCGTAGCTGTTAGAGATGAAAAACTGTTTTTT
>TRBV5-1|TRBD2|TRBJ2-2|NA
CASGVRTSFRSTGELFF
TGCGCCAGCGGGGTAAGGACTAGCTTTCGTAGCACCGGGGAGCTGTTTTTT
>TRBV5-6|TRBD2|TRBJ2-2|few
CASSFSPAGYRNTGELFF
TGTGCCAGCAGCTTTTCTCCAGCGGGATACAGGAACACCGGGGAGCTGTTTTTT
>TRBV15|TRBD2|TRBJ2-1|NA
CATSRDRGSRFSYNEQFF
TGTGCCACCAGCAGAGATCGCGGGAGTAGGTTCTCCTACAATGAGCAGTTCTTC
>TRBV29-1|TRBD1|TRBJ1-6|NA
CSVRWGQSNSPLHF
TGCAGCGTTCGGTGGGGACAGTCAAATTCACCCCTCCACTTT
>TRBV29-1|TRBD2|TRBJ2-1|once
CSVYQTSGTYNEQFF
TGCAGCGTTTATCAGACTAGCGGAACCTACAATGAGCAGTTCTTC
>TRBV5-8|TRBD2|TRBJ2-1|NA
CASSLFSGRINEQFF
TGTGCCAGCAGCTTGTTTAGCGGGAGGATCAATGAGCAGTTCTTC
>TRBV7-2|NA|TRBJ2-5|NA
CASSLAGGGETQYF
TGTGCCAGCAGCTTAGCGGGAGGGGGTGAGACCCAGTACTTC
>TRBV7-8|NA|TRBJ1-2|NA
CASSLIRDSGYTF
TGTGCCAGCAGCTTAATACGGGATTCTGGCTACACCTTC
>TRBV6-2/TRBV6-3|TRBD1|TRBJ1-6|NA
CASSYPLTGVYNSPLHF
TGTGCCAGCAGTTACCCCCTGACAGGGGTCTATAATTCACCCCTCCACTTT
>TRBV7-2|TRBD2|TRBJ2-5|NA
CASSPPLLAGPGGKTQYF
TGTGCCAGCAGCCCCCCGCTACTAGCGGGGCCCGGCGGGAAGACCCAGTACTTC
>TRBV5-1|TRBD2|TRBJ2-3|NA
CASSFSATSRDTQYF
TGCGCCAGCAGCTTTTCCGCGACTAGCCGTGATACGCAGTATTTT
>TRBV9|TRBD1|TRBJ1-2|once
CASSTSGTALRGYTF
TGTGCCAGCAGCACTTCCGGGACAGCGCTCCGCGGCTACACCTTC
>TRBV5-6|TRBD1|TRBJ1-4|NA
CASSLVTGGMEKLFF
TGTGCCAGCAGCTTGGTAACAGGGGGTATGGAAAAACTGTTTTTT
>TRBV5-6|NA|TRBJ2-1|NA
CASSLSSWEYNEQFF
TGTGCCAGCAGCTTGTCTTCGTGGGAGTACAATGAGCAGTTCTTC
>TRBV3-1/TRBV3-2|NA|TRBJ1-1|few
CASSQAGKGLAEAFF
TGTGCCAGCAGCCAAGCGGGTAAAGGACTCGCTGAAGCTTTCTTT
>TRBV21-1|NA|TRBJ1-3|NA
CASSSRQLSGNTIYF
TGTGCCAGCAGCTCTCGACAACTCTCTGGAAACACCATATATTTT
>TRBV4-3|NA|TRBJ1-3|NA
CASSQESYRVGNTIYF
TGCGCCAGCAGCCAAGAATCCTACAGGGTTGGGAACACCATATATTTT
>TRBV5-5|NA|TRBJ2-2|NA
CASSLEIVTANTGELFF
TGTGCCAGCAGCTTGGAGATAGTAACCGCGAACACCGGGGAGCTGTTTTTT
>TRBV18|TRBD1|TRBJ1-1|NA
CASSPPDRVSTEAFF
TGTGCCAGCTCACCTCCGGACAGGGTGAGCACTGAAGCTTTCTTT
>TRBV9|NA|TRBJ1-3|NA
CASSVGEGGGNTIYF
TGTGCCAGCAGCGTTGGTGAGGGCGGTGGAAACACCATATATTTT
>TRBV5-6|TRBD2|TRBJ2-1|NA
CASSFRTSGSYNEQFF
TGTGCCAGCAGCTTTAGGACTAGCGGGTCGTACAATGAGCAGTTCTTC
>TRBV5-1|TRBD2|TRBJ2-1|NA
CASSLRTSGTSYNEQFF
TGCGCCAGCAGCTTGAGAACTAGCGGGACCTCCTACAATGAGCAGTTCTTC
>TRBV19|TRBD1|TRBJ2-5|NA
CASSVGTGQETQYF
TGTGCCAGTAGTGTCGGGACAGGACAAGAGACCCAGTACTTC
>TRBV19|NA|TRBJ1-2|NA
CASSFMAQGYTF
TGTGCCAGTAGTTTCATGGCCCAGGGCTACACCTTC
>TRBV6-1|TRBD2|TRBJ2-1|NA
CASSEFSGSSYNEQFF
TGTGCCAGCAGTGAATTTAGCGGGAGCTCCTACAATGAGCAGTTCTTC
>TRBV6-2/TRBV6-3|NA|TRBJ2-1|NA
CASSRGTSGNEQFF
TGTGCCAGCAGTCGGGGGACTTCAGGGAATGAGCAGTTCTTC
>TRBV25-1|NA|TRBJ1-1|once
CASSGARGGPMNTEAFF
TGTGCCAGCAGTGGCGCCCGGGGGGGCCCCATGAACACTGAAGCTTTCTTT
>TRBV5-1|NA|TRBJ1-1|NA
CASSSQIDTEAFF
TGCGCCAGCAGCTCCCAAATTGACACTGAAGCTTTCTTT
>TRBV5-1|TRBD2|TRBJ2-1|NA
CASSPGGLAPTSYNEQFF
TGCGCCAGCAGCCCCGGCGGACTAGCGCCAACCTCCTACAATGAGCAGTTCTTC
>TRBV30|TRBD1|TRBJ1-2|NA
CAWGTGSGYGYTF
TGTGCCTGGGGGACAGGGAGCGGCTATGGCTACACCTTC